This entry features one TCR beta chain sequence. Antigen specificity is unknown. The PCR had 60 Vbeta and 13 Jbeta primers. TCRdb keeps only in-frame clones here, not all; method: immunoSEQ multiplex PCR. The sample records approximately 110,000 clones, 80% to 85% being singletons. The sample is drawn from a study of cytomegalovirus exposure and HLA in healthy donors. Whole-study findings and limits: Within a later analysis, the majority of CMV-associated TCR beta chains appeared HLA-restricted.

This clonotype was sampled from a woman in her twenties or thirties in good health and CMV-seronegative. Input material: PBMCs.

In DNA, the CDR3 is TGTGCCAGCAAGCAGGGAGGAAACACCATATATTTT. This translates into CASKQGGNTIYF. The rearrangement joins TRBV2 to TRBJ1-3; possible D gene TRBD1, 5 bases. CDR3 size: 12 residues. Germline V CDR1 and CDR2: SNHLY, FYNNEI. The V gene lost 7 bases and the J gene lost 4 bases, with 8 bases spanning the gap.